This T cell receptor (beta chain) was profiled in a study of CD8 T cells in Susac syndrome. Reverse transcription used roughly 0.45 to 1 ug RNA and random hexamers. TCRdb used MiXCR to reprocess the immunoSEQ multiplex PCR reads, holding one entry per CDR3 protein. This table has about 53,000 distinct CDR3 sequences, 85% to 95% appearing once. The CDR3 covers 13 residues. Germline V lookup: CDR1 LGHNA, CDR2 YSLEER. Trimming stripped 0 bases from V and 2 bases from J, with 5 bases between. The TCR was taken from a human donor with Susac syndrome. The rearrangement links TRBV4-3 to TRBJ2-7, with unresolved D. Sequenced material: CD8+ T cells from PBMCs. This CDR3 reads CASSQDYTYEQYF. The CDR3 DNA sequence: TGCGCCAGCAGCCAAGATTACACCTACGAGCAGTACTTC.